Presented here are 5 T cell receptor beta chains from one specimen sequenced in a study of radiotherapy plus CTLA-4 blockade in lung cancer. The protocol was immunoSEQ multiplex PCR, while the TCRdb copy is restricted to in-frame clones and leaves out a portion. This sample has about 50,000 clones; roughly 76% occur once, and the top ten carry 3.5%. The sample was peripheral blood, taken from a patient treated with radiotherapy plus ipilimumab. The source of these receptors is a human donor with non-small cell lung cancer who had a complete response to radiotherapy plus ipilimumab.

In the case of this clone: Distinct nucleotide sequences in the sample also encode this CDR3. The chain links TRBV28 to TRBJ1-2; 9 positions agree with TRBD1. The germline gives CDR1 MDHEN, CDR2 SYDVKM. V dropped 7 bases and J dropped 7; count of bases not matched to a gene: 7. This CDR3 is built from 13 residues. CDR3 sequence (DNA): TGTGCCAGCACCGGGACAGGGACGTTTGGCTACACCTTC. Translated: CASTGTGTFGYTF.

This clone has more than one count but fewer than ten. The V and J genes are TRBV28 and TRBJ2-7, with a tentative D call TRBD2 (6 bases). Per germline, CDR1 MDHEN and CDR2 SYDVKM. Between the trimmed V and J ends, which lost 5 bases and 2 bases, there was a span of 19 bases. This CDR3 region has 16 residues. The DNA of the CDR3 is TGTGCCAGCAGTATACTTGGGACTCAGCAAGCCTACGAGCAGTACTTC. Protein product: CASSILGTQQAYEQYF.

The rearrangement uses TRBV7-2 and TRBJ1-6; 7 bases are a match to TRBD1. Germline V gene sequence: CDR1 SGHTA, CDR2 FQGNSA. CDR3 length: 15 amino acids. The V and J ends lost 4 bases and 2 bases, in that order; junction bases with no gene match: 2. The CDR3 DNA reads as TGTGCCAGCAGCTCGGGGACAGCCTATAATTCACCCCTCCACTTT. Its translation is CASSSGTAYNSPLHF.

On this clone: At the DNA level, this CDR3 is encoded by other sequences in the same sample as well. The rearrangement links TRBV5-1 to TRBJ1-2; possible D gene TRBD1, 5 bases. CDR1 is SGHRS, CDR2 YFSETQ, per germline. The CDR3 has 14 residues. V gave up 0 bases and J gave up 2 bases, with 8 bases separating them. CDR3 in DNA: TGCGCCAGCAGCTTGGCTCCAGGGAACTATGGCTACACCTTC. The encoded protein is CASSLAPGNYGYTF.

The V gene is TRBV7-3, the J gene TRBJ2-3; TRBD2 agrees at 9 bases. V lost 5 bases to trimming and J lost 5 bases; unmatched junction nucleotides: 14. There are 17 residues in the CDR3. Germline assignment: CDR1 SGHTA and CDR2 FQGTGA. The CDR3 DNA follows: TGTGCCAGCAGCCCCAATTCGGCTAGCGGGATTAGAGATACGCAGTATTTT. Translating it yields CASSPNSASGIRDTQYF.